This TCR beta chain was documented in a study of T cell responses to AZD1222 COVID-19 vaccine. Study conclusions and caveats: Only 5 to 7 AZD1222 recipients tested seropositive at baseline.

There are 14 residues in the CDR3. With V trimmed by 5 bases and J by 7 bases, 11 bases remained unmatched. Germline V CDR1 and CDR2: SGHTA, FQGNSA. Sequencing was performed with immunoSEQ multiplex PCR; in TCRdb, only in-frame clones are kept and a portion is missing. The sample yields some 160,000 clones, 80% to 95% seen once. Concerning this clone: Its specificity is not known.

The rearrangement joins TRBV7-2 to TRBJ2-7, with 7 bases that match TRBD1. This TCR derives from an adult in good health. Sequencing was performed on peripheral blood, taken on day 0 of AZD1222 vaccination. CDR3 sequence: CASSPQGVVGEQYF. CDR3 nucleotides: TGTGCCAGCAGCCCTCAGGGGGTGGTAGGAGAGCAGTACTTC.